The rows below give T cell receptor beta chains drawn from one sample of a study of T-cell reconstitution after alpha-beta-depleted transplantation in children. A single record per CDR3 protein comes from TCRdb applying MiXCR to the PCR reads. Altogether 440,000 or so distinct CDR3 sequences are present, 43% being singletons, with the ten largest covering around 29%. Sequencing was performed on PBMCs, taken before TCRalphabeta/CD19-depleted stem cell transplant. The receptors were gathered from a girl aged 2-10 years with aplastic anemia, due to receive a stem cell transplant. The CDR3 runs from the conserved cysteine through the conserved F or W. Fields, in order: clone size, V gene, CDR3 length, J gene, D gene, CDR3 DNA, CDR3 protein. A D gene is named only where the DNA matches it firmly. Size is stated for part of the rows, as once, few or many counts, or as a class when the clone is expanded.

many	TRBV6-5	13	TRBJ2-7	-	TGTGCCAGCAGCCCCGGGAGACCGGGGGAGCAGTACTTC	CASSPGRPGEQYF
-	TRBV20-1	14	TRBJ2-7	TRBD2	TGCAGTGCTTCCGTTAGCGGGAGTTCCTACGAGCAGTACTTC	CSASVSGSSYEQYF
-	TRBV20-1	15	TRBJ2-1	TRBD2	TGCAGTGCTGGGCGTGGCGGGAGCTCCTACAATGAGCAGTTCTTC	CSAGRGGSSYNEQFF
-	TRBV15	16	TRBJ2-3	TRBD2	TGTGCCACCAGCAAGGGACTAGCGGGAGCTGGAGATACGCAGTATTTT	CATSKGLAGAGDTQYF
few	TRBV7-9	17	TRBJ2-5	TRBD1	TGTGCCAGCAGCTCCTTATGGGACAGGGGACAGAGAGAGACCCAGTACTTC	CASSSLWDRGQRETQYF
many	TRBV12-3/TRBV12-4	14	TRBJ2-7	-	TGTGCCAGCAGTTTTACTAGATTCTCCTACGAGCAGTACTTC	CASSFTRFSYEQYF
few	TRBV5-1	14	TRBJ1-1	-	TGCGCCAGCAGCTTCAGGGACGTGAACACTGAAGCTTTCTTT	CASSFRDVNTEAFF
few	TRBV12-3/TRBV12-4	15	TRBJ1-5	-	TGTGCCAGCAGTTTACATCGACTTAGTAATCAGCCCCAGCATTTT	CASSLHRLSNQPQHF
once	TRBV15	14	TRBJ1-5	-	TGTGCCACCAGCAGAGATCGGGGGGATCAGCCCCAGCATTTT	CATSRDRGDQPQHF
-	TRBV5-4	18	TRBJ2-3	TRBD2	TGTGCCAGCAGTCTGGCGGGGTCGGCCGGGAGGGCGAGAGATACGCAGTATTTT	CASSLAGSAGRARDTQYF
-	TRBV18	16	TRBJ1-1	-	TGTGCCAGCTCACTTCCCACGGGACCCGTGAACACTGAAGCTTTCTTT	CASSLPTGPVNTEAFF
once	TRBV28	16	TRBJ2-3	TRBD1	TGTGCCAGCAGGGATGGGGACAGGGGTGAGAAAGATACGCAGTATTTT	CASRDGDRGEKDTQYF
-	TRBV7-9	15	TRBJ1-1	TRBD1	TGTGCCAGCAGCTTTCTCGGGACAGCGAACACTGAAGCTTTCTTT	CASSFLGTANTEAFF
many	TRBV5-4	14	TRBJ1-2	TRBD1	TGTGCCAGCAGCTCCGGACAGGGGGCGAATGGCTACACCTTC	CASSSGQGANGYTF
-	TRBV6-5	16	TRBJ2-3	-	TGTGCCAGCAGTATAACTCGGGACATCCGCACAGATACGCAGTATTTT	CASSITRDIRTDTQYF
-	TRBV5-6	17	TRBJ1-6	TRBD1	TGTGCCAGCAGCGCCGGGACAGGGGGCCCCCCTAATTCACCCCTCCACTTT	CASSAGTGGPPNSPLHF
-	TRBV5-1	14	TRBJ2-7	TRBD2	TGCGCCAGCAGCTTGGGGGGAGGGAGCGGCGAGCAGTACTTC	CASSLGGGSGEQYF
few	TRBV11-3	15	TRBJ2-5	TRBD2	TGTGCCAGCAGCTTAGGACTAGCGGGGGAAGAGACCCAGTACTTC	CASSLGLAGEETQYF
-	TRBV20-1	15	TRBJ2-1	TRBD2	TGCAGTGCTAGACCAGGACTAGCGACCTACAATGAGCAGTTCTTC	CSARPGLATYNEQFF
-	TRBV20-1	11	TRBJ2-7	-	TGCAGTGCTAGGTCGGGGTCCGGGCAGTACTTC	CSARSGSGQYF
-	TRBV14	15	TRBJ2-5	-	TGTGCCAGCAGCCGGGCGACAGTACTGCAAGAGACCCAGTACTTC	CASSRATVLQETQYF
many	TRBV9	16	TRBJ2-6	TRBD1	TGTGCCAGCAGCGTTCGCCAGGGGGCTGGGGCCAACGTCCTGACTTTC	CASSVRQGAGANVLTF
few	TRBV5-1	14	TRBJ2-5	TRBD1	TGCGCCAGCAGCTTGGACAGGGGATGGGAGACCCAGTACTTC	CASSLDRGWETQYF
-	TRBV12-3/TRBV12-4	14	TRBJ2-7	TRBD1	TGTGCCAGCAGTTCTCACCGGGACAGCCAAGAGCAGTACTTC	CASSSHRDSQEQYF
-	TRBV5-1	15	TRBJ2-1	TRBD1	TGCGCCAGCAGCTTGGGTACAGGGGGCAAAAATGAGCAGTTCTTC	CASSLGTGGKNEQFF
-	TRBV7-2	17	TRBJ2-2	-	TGTGCCAGCAGCTTCGGCGCCCCATGGGCAGCTGCCGGGGAGCTGTTTTTT	CASSFGAPWAAAGELFF
few	TRBV30	12	TRBJ1-2	-	TGTGCCTGGAATCTAGGGACCTATGGCTACACCTTC	CAWNLGTYGYTF
-	TRBV20-1	16	TRBJ2-1	TRBD2	TGCAGTGCTCGACTAGCGGGAGTTGTCTCCTACAATGAGCAGTTCTTC	CSARLAGVVSYNEQFF
-	TRBV12-3/TRBV12-4	15	TRBJ2-2	TRBD1	TGTGCCAGCAGTTGGGGACAGGGTGCGTCCGGGGAGCTGTTTTTT	CASSWGQGASGELFF
many	TRBV6-2/TRBV6-3	15	TRBJ2-1	-	TGTGCCAGCAGTGCCCTACGCGGGATAGGTAATGAGCAGTTCTTC	CASSALRGIGNEQFF
-	TRBV7-2	16	TRBJ2-3	-	TGTGCCAGCAGCTCTAGTAGGGGGGCGTTGACAGATACGCAGTATTTT	CASSSSRGALTDTQYF
-	TRBV29-1	12	TRBJ1-1	TRBD1	TGCAGCGTCCAACAGGGGCACACTGAAGCTTTCTTT	CSVQQGHTEAFF
-	TRBV29-1	11	TRBJ2-3	-	TGCAGCGTGGACCTCACAGATACGCAGTATTTT	CSVDLTDTQYF
many	TRBV12-3/TRBV12-4	14	TRBJ2-1	-	TGTGCCAGCAGTTTAGGACAGGATAGCGATGAGCAGTTCTTC	CASSLGQDSDEQFF
few	TRBV20-1	15	TRBJ2-1	-	TGCAGTGCTGGGGGAGGGAGAGGGGGCTACAATGAGCAGTTCTTC	CSAGGGRGGYNEQFF
-	TRBV20-1	10	TRBJ1-2	-	TGCATTGCTCCAGGGTATGGCTACACCTTC	CIAPGYGYTF
-	TRBV3-1	16	TRBJ2-7	TRBD2	TGTGCCAGCAGCCAAGAACTAGCGGGAGGGAATGGGGAGCAGTACTTC	CASSQELAGGNGEQYF
-	TRBV5-1	15	TRBJ1-2	TRBD1	TGCGCCAGCAGCTTGGACCTAGGGGGCCAATATGGCTACACCTTC	CASSLDLGGQYGYTF
-	TRBV5-1	13	TRBJ2-1	-	TGCGCCAGCCAAATGGGAGGCGACAATGAGCAGTTCTTC	CASQMGGDNEQFF
-	TRBV7-8	15	TRBJ1-5	-	TGTGCCAGCAGCGGACGAGGGAATAGCAATCAGCCCCAGCATTTT	CASSGRGNSNQPQHF
many	TRBV7-6	17	TRBJ2-3	TRBD2	TGTGCCAGCAGCTTAGGGGCGGGAGTGGCTTCCGCCGATACGCAGTATTTT	CASSLGAGVASADTQYF
-	TRBV5-1	12	TRBJ2-1	-	TGCGCCAGCAGCGCCAACAGGAATGAGCAGTTCTTC	CASSANRNEQFF